Included here is one T cell receptor (beta chain) sequence, with context. Its target is unknown. Additional DNA sequences in this sample encode the identical CDR3. Profiling relied on immunoSEQ multiplex PCR, and the TCRdb table lists in-frame clones only, not all of them. The sample contains roughly 2 million clones, around 95% of which appear only once. The sample is drawn from a study of shared clonotypes between healthy human individuals. Study-level points and caveats: The low donor count limited represented genetic and exposure-history diversity.

Caucasian adults residing in Nashville, Tennessee made up all the donors. This CDR3 spans 13 amino acids. Deletions cut 0 bases from V and 4 bases from J, with 6 bases between. Germline CDR1 GTSNPN, CDR2 SVGIG (reference sequence). The sample taken for sequencing was naive CD4+ T cells sorted from blood. Subset of the sample: CD45RA+ positively selected. The chain joins TRBV30 to TRBJ2-2; no clear D. The TCR comes from a man aged 18 to 29 in good health. CDR3 region: CAWSVQSTGELFF. CDR3 nucleotide sequence: TGTGCCTGGAGTGTGCAGAGCACCGGGGAGCTGTTTTTT.